The clone carrying this T cell receptor beta chain was detected many times. Its antigen is undetermined. The CDR3 extends over 16 amino acids. V was cut by 3 bases and J by 2 bases, with 14 bases left in between. The V gene's germline CDR1 is LNHDA and CDR2 SQIVND (reference sequence). This record comes from a study of T cells in Graves' hyperthyroidism and ophthalmopathy. Study as a whole: Any treatment followed the collection of peripheral blood at initial diagnosis.

From RNA transcripts, TCR beta CDR3 regions were amplified. First-round RT-PCR targeting the TCR CDR3 was performed with the HTBI primer set. TCRdb analysed the multiplex PCR reads with MiXCR anew, one entry per CDR3 protein. In the table there are some 650,000 distinct CDR3 sequences, roughly 16% of which are singletons. The cohort's ophthalmopathy patients, a group with duration under 3 months, had a Clinical Activity Score of at least 3 and a NOSPECS grade of at least 4. Overall study results and limits: Most clonotypes that expanded in the thyroid above 0.001 also showed up in blood. Researchers report that a 13 V-J model separated ophthalmopathy from stable hyperthyroidism.

This chain uses TRBV19 with TRBJ1-5; D perhaps matches TRBD1 (5 bases). The receptor's source is a woman between 35 and 50 years old with Graves' ophthalmopathy. Sequenced sample: blood. CDR3 sequence: CASSMFSGSRNQPQHF. The CDR3 bases are TGTGCCAGTAGTATGTTCTCAGGGTCCCGCAATCAGCCCCAGCATTTT.